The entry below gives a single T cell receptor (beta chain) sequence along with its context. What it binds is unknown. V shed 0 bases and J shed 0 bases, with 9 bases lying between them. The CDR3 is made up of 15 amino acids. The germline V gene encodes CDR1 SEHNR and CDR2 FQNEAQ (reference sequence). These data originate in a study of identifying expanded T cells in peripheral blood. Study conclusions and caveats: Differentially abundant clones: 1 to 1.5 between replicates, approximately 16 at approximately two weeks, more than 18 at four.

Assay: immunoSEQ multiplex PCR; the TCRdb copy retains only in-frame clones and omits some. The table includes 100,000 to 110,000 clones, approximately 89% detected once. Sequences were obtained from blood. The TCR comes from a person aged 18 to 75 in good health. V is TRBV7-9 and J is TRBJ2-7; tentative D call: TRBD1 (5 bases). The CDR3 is CASSLAGATSYEQYF. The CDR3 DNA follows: TGTGCCAGCAGCTTAGCAGGGGCCACCTCCTACGAGCAGTACTTC.